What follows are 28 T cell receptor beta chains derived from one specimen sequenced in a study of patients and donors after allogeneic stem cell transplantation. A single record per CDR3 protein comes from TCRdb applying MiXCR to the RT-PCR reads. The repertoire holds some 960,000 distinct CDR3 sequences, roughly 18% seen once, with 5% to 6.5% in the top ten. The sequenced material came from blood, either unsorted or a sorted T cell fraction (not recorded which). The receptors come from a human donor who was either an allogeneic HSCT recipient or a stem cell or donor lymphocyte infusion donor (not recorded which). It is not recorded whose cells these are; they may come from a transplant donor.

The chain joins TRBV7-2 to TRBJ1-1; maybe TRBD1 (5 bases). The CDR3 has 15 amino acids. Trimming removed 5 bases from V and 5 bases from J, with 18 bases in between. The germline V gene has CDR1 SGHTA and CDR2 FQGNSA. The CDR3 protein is CASSPNAGGITEAFF. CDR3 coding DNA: TGTGCCAGCAGCCCGAACGCGGGGGGGATAACTGAAGCTTTCTTT.

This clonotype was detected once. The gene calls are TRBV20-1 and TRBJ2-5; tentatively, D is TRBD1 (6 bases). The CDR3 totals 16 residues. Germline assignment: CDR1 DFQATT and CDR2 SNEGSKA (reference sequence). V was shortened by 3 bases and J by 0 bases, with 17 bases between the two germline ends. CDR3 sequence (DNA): TGCAGTGCTAGCAGGGGATTTCTAGGGGACCAAGAGACCCAGTACTTC. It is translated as CSASRGFLGDQETQYF.

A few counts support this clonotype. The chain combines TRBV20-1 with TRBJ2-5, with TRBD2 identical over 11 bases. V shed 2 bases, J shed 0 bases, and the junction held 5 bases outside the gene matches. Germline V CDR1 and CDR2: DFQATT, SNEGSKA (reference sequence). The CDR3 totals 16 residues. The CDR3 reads CSARSGTSGYQETQYF. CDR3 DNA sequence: TGCAGTGCTAGATCGGGGACTAGCGGCTACCAAGAGACCCAGTACTTC.

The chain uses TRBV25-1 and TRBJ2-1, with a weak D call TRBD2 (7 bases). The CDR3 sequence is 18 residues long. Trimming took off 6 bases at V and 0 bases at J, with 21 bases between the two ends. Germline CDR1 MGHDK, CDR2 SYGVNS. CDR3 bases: TGTGCCAGCAGATCGACGCCAGGGGAGGGGAGCTCCTACAATGAGCAGTTCTTC. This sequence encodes CASRSTPGEGSSYNEQFF. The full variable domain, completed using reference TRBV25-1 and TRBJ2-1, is EADIYQTPRYLVIGTGKKITLECSQTMGHDKMYWYQQDPGMELHLIHYSYGVNSTEKGDLSSESTVSRIRTEHFPLTLESARPSHTSQYLCASRSTPGEGSSYNEQFFGPGTRLTVL.

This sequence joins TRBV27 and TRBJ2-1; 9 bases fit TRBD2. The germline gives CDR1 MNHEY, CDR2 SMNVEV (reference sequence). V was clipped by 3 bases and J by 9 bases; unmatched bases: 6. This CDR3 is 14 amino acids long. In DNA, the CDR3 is TGTGCCAGCAGTTTCTGGCGGGGGGGCACTGAGCAGTTCTTC. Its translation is CASSFWRGGTEQFF.

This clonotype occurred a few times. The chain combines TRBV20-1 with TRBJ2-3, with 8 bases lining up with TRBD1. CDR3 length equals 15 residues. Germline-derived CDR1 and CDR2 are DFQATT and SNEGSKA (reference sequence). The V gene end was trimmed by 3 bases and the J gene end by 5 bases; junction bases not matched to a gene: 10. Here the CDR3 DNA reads TGCAGTGCTAGGCCAGGGGGCATGAGGAAAGATACGCAGTATTTT. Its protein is CSARPGGMRKDTQYF.

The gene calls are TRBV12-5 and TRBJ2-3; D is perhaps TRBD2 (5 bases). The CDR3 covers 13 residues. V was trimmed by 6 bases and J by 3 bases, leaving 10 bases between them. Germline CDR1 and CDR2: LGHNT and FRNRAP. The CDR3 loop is CASGEGATDTQYF. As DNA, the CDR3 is TGTGCTAGTGGCGAGGGCGCAACAGATACGCAGTATTTT.

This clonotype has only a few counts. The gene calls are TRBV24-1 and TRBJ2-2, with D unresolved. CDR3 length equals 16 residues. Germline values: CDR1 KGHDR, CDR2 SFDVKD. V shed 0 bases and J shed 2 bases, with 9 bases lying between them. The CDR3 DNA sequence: TGTGCCACCAGTGATTTGCGTCAGTATAACACCGGGGAGCTGTTTTTT. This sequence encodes CATSDLRQYNTGELFF.

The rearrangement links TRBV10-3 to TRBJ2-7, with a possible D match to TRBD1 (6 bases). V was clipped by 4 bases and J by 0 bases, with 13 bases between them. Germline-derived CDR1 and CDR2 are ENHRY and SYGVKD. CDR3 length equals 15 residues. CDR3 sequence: CAISAWTVASYEQYF. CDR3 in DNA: TGTGCCATCAGTGCTTGGACAGTAGCCTCCTACGAGCAGTACTTC.

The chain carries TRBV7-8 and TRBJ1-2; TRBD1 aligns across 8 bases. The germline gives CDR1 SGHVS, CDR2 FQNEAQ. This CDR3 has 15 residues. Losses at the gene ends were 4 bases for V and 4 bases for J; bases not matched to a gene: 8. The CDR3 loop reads CASSYHRGGVYGYTF. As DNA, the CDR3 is TGTGCCAGCAGCTACCACAGGGGGGGTGTCTATGGCTACACCTTC. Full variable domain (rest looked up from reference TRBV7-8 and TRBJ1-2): GAGVSQSPRYKVAKRGQDVALRCDPISGHVSLFWYQQALGQGPEFLTYFQNEAQLDKSGLPSDRFFAERPEGSVSTLKIQRTQQEDSAVYLCASSYHRGGVYGYTFGSGTRLTVV.

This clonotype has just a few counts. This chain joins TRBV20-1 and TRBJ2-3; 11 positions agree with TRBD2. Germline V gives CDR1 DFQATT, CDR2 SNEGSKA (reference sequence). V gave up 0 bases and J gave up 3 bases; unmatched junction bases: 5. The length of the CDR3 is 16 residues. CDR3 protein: CSARDPSGGMTDTQYF. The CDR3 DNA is TGCAGTGCTAGAGATCCTAGCGGGGGGATGACAGATACGCAGTATTTT.

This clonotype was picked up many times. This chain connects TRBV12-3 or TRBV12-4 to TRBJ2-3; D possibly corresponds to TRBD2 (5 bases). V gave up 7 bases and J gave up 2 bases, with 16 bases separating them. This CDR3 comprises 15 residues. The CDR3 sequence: CASTLGPGVTDTQYF. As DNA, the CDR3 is TGTGCCAGCACTCTAGGGCCCGGGGTCACAGATACGCAGTATTTT.

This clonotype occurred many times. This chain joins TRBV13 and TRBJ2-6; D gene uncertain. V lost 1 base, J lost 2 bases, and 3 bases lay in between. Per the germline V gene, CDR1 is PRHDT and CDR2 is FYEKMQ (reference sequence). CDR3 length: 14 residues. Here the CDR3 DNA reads TGTGCCAGCAGCTTAGTCGCTGGGGCCAACGTCCTGACTTTC. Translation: CASSLVAGANVLTF.

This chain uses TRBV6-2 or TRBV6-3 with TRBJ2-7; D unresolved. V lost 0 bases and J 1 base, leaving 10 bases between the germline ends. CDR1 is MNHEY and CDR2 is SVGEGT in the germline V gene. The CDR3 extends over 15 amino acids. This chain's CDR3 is CASSYSIVGSYEQYF. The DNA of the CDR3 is TGTGCCAGCAGTTACTCGATTGTCGGATCCTACGAGCAGTACTTC.

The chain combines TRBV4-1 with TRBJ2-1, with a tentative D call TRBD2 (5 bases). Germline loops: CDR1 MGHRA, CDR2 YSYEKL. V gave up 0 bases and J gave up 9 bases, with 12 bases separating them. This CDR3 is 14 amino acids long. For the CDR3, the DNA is TGCGCCAGCAGCCAAGAAAGGACTCTCAGTGAGCAGTTCTTC. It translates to CASSQERTLSEQFF.

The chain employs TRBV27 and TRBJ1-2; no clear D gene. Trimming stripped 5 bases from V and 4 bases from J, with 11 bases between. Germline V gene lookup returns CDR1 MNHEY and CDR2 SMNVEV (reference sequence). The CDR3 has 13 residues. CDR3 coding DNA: TGTGCCAGCAGTCTGGGCCGGCGCTATGGCTACACCTTC. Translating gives CASSLGRRYGYTF.

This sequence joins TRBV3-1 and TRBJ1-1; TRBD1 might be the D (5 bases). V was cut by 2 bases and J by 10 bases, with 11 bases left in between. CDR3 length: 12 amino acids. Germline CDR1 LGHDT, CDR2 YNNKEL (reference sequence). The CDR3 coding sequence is TGTGCCAGCAGCCAAATGCAGGGATCAGCTTTCTTT. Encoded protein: CASSQMQGSAFF.

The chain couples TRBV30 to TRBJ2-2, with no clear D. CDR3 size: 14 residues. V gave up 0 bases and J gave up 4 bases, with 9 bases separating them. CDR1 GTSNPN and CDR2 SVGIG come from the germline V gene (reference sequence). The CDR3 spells CAWSVRLSTGELFF. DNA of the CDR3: TGTGCCTGGAGTGTACGTCTATCCACCGGGGAGCTGTTTTTT.

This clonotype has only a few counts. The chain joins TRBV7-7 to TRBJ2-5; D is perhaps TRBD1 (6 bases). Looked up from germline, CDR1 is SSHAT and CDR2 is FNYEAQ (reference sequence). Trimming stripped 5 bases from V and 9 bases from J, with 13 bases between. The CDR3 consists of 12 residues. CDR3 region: CASSNRAEAQYF. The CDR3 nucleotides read TGTGCCAGCAGCAACAGGGCGGAGGCCCAGTACTTC.

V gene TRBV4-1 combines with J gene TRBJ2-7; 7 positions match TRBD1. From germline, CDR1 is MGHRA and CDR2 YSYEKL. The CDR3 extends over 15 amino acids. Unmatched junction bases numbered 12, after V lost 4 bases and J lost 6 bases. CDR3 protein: CASSLNLGQVSEQYF. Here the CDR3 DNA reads TGCGCCAGCAGCCTCAATCTTGGACAGGTCAGCGAGCAGTACTTC.

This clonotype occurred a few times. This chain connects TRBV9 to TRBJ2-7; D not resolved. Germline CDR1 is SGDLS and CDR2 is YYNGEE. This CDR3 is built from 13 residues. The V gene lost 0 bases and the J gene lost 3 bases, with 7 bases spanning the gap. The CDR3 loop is CASSVGGVYEQYF. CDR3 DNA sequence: TGTGCCAGCAGCGTAGGAGGAGTCTACGAGCAGTACTTC.

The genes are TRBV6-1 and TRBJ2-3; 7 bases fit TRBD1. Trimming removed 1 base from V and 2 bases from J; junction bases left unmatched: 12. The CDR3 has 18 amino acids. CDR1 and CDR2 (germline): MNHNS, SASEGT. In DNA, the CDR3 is TGTGCCAGCAGTGAAGAAAGTTTGGGGGACAGCTACACAGATACGCAGTATTTT. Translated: CASSEESLGDSYTDTQYF.

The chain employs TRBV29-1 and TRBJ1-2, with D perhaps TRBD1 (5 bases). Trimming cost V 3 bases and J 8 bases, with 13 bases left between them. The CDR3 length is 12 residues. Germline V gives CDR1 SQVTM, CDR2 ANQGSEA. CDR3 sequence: CSVEKGSDGYTF. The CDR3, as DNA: TGCAGCGTTGAGAAGGGGTCGGACGGCTACACCTTC.

CDR3 bases: TGTGCCAGCAGCCAAGATGGGACAGGACTTGATGGCTACACCTTC. Its translation: CASSQDGTGLDGYTF. The V gene is TRBV4-2, the J gene TRBJ1-2; 8 nucleotides align to TRBD1. The V and J ends lost 0 bases and 6 bases, in that order; junction bases with no gene match: 6. Per the germline V gene, CDR1 is LGHNA and CDR2 is YNFKEQ. The CDR3 consists of 15 residues.

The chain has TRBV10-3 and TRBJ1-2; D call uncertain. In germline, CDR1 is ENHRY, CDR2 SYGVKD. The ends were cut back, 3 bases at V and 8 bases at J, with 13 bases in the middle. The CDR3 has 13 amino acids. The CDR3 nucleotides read TGTGCCATCAGTGAAGCAGATTTAGAGGGCTACACCTTC. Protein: CAISEADLEGYTF.

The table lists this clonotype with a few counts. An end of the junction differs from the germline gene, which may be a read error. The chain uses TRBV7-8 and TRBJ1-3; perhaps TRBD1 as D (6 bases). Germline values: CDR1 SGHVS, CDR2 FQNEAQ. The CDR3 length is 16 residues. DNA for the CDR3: TGTGCCAGCAGCTCACAGGGACGTACCTCTGAAAACACCATATATTTT. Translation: CASSSQGRTSENTIYF.

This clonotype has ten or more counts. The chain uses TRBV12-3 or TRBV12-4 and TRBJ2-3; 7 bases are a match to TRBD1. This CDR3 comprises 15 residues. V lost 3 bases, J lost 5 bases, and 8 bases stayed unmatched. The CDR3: CASSFRGQERDTQYF. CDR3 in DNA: TGTGCCAGCAGTTTCCGCGGACAGGAGCGAGATACGCAGTATTTT.

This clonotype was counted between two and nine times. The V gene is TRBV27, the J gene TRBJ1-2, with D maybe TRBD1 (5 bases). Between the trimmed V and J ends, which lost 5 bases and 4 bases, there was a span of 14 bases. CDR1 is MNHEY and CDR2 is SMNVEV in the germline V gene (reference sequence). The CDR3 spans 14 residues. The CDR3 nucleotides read TGTGCCAGCAGTGCGGCTCCAACAGGCTATGGCTACACCTTC. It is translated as CASSAAPTGYGYTF.